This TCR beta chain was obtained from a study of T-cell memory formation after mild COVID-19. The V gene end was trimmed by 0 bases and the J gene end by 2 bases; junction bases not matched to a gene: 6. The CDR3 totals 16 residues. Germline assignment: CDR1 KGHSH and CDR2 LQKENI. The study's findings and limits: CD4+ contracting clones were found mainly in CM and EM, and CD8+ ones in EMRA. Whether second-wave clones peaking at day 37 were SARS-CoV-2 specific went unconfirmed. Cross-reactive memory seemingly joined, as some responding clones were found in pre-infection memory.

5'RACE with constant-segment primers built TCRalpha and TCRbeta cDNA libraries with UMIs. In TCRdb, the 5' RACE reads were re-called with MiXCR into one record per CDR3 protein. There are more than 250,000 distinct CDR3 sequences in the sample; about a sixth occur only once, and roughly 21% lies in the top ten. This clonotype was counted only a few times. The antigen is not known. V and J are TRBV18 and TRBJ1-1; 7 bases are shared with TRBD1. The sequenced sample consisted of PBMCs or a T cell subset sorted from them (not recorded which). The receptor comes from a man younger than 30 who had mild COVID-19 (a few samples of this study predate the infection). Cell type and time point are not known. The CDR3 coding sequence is TGTGCCAGCTCACCACCCTTACAGGGGCCTAACACTGAAGCTTTCTTT. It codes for CASSPPLQGPNTEAFF.